The clone carrying this T cell receptor (beta chain) was seen a single time. The germline V gene has CDR1 SNHLY and CDR2 FYNNEI. Trimming took off 7 bases at V and 0 bases at J, with 10 bases between the two ends. This CDR3 is built from 14 residues. The data belong to a study of control samples from healthy donors and cancer patients. Some clones are missing from TCRdb's copy, which holds only in-frame ones; the method was immunoSEQ multiplex PCR. This sample yields over 100,000 clones, of which about 92% are seen a single time; less than 2.5% belongs to the top ten. The TCR comes from a woman in her fifties or sixties in good health. J is TRBJ1-5 and V is TRBV2; D is undetermined. Sequencing was carried out using blood. CDR3 sequence (DNA): TGTGCCAGCAACGCCGAGGGTAGCAATCAGCCCCAGCATTTT. Translation: CASNAEGSNQPQHF.